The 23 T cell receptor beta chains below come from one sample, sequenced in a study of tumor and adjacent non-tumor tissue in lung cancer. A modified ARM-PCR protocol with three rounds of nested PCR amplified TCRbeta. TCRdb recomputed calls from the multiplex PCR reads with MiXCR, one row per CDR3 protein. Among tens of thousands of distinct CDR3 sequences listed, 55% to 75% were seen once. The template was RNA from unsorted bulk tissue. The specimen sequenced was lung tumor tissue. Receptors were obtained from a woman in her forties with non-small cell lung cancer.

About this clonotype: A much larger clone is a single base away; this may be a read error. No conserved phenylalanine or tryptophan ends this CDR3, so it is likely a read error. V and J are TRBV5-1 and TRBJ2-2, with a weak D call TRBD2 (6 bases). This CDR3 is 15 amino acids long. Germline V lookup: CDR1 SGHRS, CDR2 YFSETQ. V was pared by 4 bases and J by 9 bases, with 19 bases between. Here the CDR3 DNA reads TGCGCCAGCAGCCCCAGGGAAGGGACTCGCAGGGAGCTGTTTCTT. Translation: CASSPREGTRRELFL.

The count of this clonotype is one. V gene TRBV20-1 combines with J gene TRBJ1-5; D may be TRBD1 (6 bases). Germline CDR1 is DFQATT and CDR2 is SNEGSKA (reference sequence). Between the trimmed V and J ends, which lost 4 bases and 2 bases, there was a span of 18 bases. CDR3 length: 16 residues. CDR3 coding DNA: TGCAGTGCTACTCTAGGGGTAGGGGGAGGCAATCAGCCCCAGCATTTT. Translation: CSATLGVGGGNQPQHF.

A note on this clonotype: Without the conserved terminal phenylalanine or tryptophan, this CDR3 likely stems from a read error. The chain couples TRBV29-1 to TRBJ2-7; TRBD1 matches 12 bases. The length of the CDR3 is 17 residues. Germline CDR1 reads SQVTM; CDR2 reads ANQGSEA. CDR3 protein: CSVFGTGGHVSSYEQYY. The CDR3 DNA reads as TGCAGCGTTTTTGGGACAGGGGGCCATGTGAGCTCCTACGAACAGTACTAC.

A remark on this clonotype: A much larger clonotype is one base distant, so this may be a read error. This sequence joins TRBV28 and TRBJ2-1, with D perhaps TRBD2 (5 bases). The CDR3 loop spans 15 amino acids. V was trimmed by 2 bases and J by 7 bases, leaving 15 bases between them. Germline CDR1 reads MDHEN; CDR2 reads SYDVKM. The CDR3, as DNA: TGTGCCAGCAGTTTAGGCGCGGGCGTGCCAAATGAGCAGTTCTTC. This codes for CASSLGAGVPNEQFF.

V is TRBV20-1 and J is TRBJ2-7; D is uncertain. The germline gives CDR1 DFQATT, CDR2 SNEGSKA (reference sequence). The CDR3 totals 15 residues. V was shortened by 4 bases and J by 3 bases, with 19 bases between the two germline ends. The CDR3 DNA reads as TGCAGTGCTATTGGTACCTCTCAGAGTCACTACGAGCAGTACTTC. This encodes CSAIGTSQSHYEQYF.

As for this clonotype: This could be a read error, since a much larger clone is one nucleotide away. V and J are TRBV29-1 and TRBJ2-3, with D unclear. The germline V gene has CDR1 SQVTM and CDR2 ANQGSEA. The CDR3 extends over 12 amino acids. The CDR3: CSIDGILNTQYF. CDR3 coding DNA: TGCAGCATTGATGGTATTCTAAATACGCAGTATTTT.

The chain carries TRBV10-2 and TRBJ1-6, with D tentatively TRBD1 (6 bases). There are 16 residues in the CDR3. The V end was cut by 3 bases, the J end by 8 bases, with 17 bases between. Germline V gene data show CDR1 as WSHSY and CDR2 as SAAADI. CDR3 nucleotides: TGCGCCAGCAGTGATGAGAGCGGGGGCAGTGATTCACCCCTCCACTTT. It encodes CASSDESGGSDSPLHF.

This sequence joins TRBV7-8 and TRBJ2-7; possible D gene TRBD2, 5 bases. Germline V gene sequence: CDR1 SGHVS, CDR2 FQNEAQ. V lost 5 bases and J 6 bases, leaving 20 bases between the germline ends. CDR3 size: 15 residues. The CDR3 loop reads CASSPTGRGSCEQYF. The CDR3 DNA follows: TGTGCCAGCAGCCCGACTGGACGGGGATCGTGCGAGCAGTACTTC.

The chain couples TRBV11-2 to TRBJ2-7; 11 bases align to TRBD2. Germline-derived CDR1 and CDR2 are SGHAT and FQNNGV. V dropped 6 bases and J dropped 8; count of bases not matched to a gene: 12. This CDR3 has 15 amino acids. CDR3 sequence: CASSHPGTSGYKQYF. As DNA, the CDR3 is TGTGCCAGCAGTCACCCGGGGACTAGCGGATACAAGCAGTACTTC.

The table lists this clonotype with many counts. The CDR3 sequence: CASSQGTGTQETQYF. The CDR3 DNA sequence: TGCGCCAGCAGCCAAGGGACAGGAACACAAGAGACCCAGTACTTC. The J gene is TRBJ2-5, the V gene TRBV4-1; TRBD1 matches 7 bases. The CDR3 covers 15 residues. V was pared by 1 base and J by 2 bases, with 4 bases of the junction left unmatched. Germline loops: CDR1 MGHRA, CDR2 YSYEKL.

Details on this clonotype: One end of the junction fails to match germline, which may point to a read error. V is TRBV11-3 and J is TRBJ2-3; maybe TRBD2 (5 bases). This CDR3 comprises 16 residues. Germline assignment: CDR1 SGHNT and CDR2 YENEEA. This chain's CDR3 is CASTLRTRGRIDTRYF. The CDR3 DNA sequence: TGTGCCAGCACCCTTCGAACACGGGGAAGGATAGATACGCGGTATTTT.

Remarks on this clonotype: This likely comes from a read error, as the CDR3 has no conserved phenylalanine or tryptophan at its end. CDR3 nucleotides: TGTGCCAGCAGTCAGACGATAGATAGGGACACCGGGGGGCTGTTTTCT. Its translation: CASSQTIDRDTGGLFS. The chain uses TRBV6-1 and TRBJ2-2, with D perhaps TRBD1 or TRBD2 (6 bases each). The V gene's germline CDR1 is MNHNS and CDR2 SASEGT. The CDR3 contains 16 residues.

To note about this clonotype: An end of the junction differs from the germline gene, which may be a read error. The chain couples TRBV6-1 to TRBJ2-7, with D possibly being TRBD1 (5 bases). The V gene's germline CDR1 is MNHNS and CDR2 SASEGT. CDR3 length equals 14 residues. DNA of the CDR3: TGTACCAGCAGTGAATTGGCGACAGCCTACGAGCAGTACTTC. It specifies CTSSELATAYEQYF.

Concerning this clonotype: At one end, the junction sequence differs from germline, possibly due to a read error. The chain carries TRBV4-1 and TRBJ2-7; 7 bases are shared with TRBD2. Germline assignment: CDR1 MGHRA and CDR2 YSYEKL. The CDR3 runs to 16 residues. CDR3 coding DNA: TGTGCCAGCAGCCAAGACCCGTCCGCGGGAGTCTACGAGCAGTACTTC. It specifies CASSQDPSAGVYEQYF.

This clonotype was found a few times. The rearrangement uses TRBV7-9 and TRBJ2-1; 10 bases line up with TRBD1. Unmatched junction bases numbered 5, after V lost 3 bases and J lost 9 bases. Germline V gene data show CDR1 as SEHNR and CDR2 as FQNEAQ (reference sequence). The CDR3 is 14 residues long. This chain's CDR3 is CASSLDRGGSEQFF. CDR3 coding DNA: TGTGCCAGCAGCTTGGACAGGGGGGGAAGTGAGCAGTTCTTC.

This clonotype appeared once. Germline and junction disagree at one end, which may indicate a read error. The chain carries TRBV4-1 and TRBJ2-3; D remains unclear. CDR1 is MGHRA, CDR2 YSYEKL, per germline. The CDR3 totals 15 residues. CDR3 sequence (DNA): TGCGCCAGCAGCCAAATTCGCAGTAATATAGATACACAGTATTTT. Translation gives CASSQIRSNIDTQYF.

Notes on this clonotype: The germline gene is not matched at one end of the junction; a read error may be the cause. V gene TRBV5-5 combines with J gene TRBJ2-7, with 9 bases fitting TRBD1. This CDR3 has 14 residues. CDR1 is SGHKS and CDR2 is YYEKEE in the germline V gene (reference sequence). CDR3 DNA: TGTACCAGCGGCGTTTACAGGGGGCCCAACGAGCAGTACTTC. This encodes CTSGVYRGPNEQYF.

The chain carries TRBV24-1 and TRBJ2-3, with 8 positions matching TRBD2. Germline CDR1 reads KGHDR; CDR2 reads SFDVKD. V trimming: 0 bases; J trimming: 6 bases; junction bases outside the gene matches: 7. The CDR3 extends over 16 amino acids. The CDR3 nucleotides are TGTGCCACCAGTGATTTGAGCGGGAGCGCTGGTGATACGCAGTATTTT. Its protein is CATSDLSGSAGDTQYF.

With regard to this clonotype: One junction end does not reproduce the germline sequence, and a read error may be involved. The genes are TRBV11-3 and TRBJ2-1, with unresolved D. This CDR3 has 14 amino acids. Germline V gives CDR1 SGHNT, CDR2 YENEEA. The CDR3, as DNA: TGTGCCAGTAACGAAGACGGGTTCTACAAAGAGCAGTTCTTC. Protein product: CASNEDGFYKEQFF.

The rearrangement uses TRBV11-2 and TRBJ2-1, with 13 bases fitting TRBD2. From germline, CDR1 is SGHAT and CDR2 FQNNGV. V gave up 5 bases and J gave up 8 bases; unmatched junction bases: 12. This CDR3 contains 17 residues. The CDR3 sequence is CASSGGLAGVSRHEQFF. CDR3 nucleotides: TGTGCCAGCAGCGGAGGACTAGCGGGAGTCAGCCGCCATGAGCAGTTCTTC.

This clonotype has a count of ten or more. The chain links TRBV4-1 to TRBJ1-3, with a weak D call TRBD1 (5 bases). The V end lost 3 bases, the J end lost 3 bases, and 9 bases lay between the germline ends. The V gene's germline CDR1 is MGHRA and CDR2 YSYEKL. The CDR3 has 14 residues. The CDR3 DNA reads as TGCGCCAGCAGCCAGGGGACGGTTGGAAACACCATATATTTT. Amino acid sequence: CASSQGTVGNTIYF.

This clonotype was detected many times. This CDR3 is CASRHSYEQYF. CDR3 bases: TGCGCCAGCAGGCACAGCTACGAGCAGTACTTC. The chain recombines TRBV10-2 with TRBJ2-7; D unclear. This CDR3 region has 11 residues. CDR1 is WSHSY and CDR2 is SAAADI in the germline V gene. The germline V and J ends were trimmed by 6 bases and 3 bases, with 6 bases remaining between them.

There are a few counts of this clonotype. CDR3 protein: CASSYTDRVKYQETEYF. CDR3 nucleotide sequence: TGTGCCAGCAGTTACACGGACAGGGTTAAGTACCAAGAGACAGAGTACTTC. This rearrangement joins TRBV6-7 to TRBJ2-5; 8 nucleotides agree with TRBD1. TRBV6-7 carries the ORF label, with uncertain function. V lost 2 bases to trimming and J lost 12 bases; unmatched junction nucleotides: 20. This CDR3 is built from 17 residues.